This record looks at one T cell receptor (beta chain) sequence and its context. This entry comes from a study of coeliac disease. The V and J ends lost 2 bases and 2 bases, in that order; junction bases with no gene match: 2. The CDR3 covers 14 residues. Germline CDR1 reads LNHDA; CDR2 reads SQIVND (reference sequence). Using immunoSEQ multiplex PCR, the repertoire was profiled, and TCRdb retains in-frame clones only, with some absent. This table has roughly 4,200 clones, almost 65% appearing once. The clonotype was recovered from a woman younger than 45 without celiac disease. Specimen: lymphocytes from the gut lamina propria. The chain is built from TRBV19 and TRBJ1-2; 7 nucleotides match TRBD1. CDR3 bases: TGTGCCAGTAGTATAACAGGGGCCAACTATGGCTACACCTTC. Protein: CASSITGANYGYTF.